Each of the 7 T cell receptor beta chains below was sequenced from the same sample in a study of early T cells in non-severe SARS-CoV-2 infection. TCRdb processed the 5' RACE reads anew with MiXCR; each CDR3 protein has one entry. In the table there are over 35,000 distinct CDR3 sequences, under 5% of which are singletons. The source material was whole blood. The receptors here all came from an adult who was a healthcare worker with PCR-confirmed SARS-CoV-2 infection or an uninfected control (not recorded which).

This clonotype showed up many times. The J gene is TRBJ2-1, the V gene TRBV6-2 or TRBV6-3; possible D gene TRBD2, 6 bases. V lost 4 bases and J lost 10, with 17 bases in between. The CDR3 is 14 residues long. Per the germline V gene, CDR1 is MNHEY and CDR2 is SVGEGT. The CDR3 reads CASSFSLLAREQFF. CDR3 bases: TGTGCCAGCAGTTTTTCCTTACTAGCCAGGGAGCAGTTCTTC.

The rearrangement links TRBV7-8 to TRBJ1-2; D possibly corresponds to TRBD1 (5 bases). This CDR3 comprises 15 residues. V gave up 4 bases and J gave up 6 bases, with 18 bases separating them. Germline V gives CDR1 SGHVS, CDR2 FQNEAQ. CDR3 nucleotide sequence: TGTGCCAGCAGCTCGCGGGGCTTAGGGTACGATGGCTACACCTTC. The encoded protein is CASSSRGLGYDGYTF.

This clonotype was seen ten or more times. V usage is TRBV18 and J usage is TRBJ2-2; 8 bases are a match to TRBD1. With 6 bases clipped from V and 1 base from J, the junction kept 1 base outside the gene matches. This CDR3 comprises 14 residues. CDR1 is KGHSH, CDR2 LQKENI, per germline. The DNA for the CDR3 is TGTGCCAGCTCCGGGACAGGGAACACCGGGGAGCTGTTTTTT. Protein product: CASSGTGNTGELFF.

The chain couples TRBV4-1 to TRBJ1-4; D not certain. Germline V gene lookup returns CDR1 MGHRA and CDR2 YSYEKL. Trimming removed 0 bases at V and 4 bases at J, with 3 bases between. The CDR3 is 13 residues long. The CDR3 DNA reads as TGCGCCAGCAGCCAAGAGGGTAATGAAAAACTGTTTTTT. The encoded protein is CASSQEGNEKLFF.

This clonotype was detected only a few times. The V gene is TRBV4-1, the J gene TRBJ2-3; the D is unclear. The CDR3 covers 14 residues. With 1 base removed from V and 5 bases from J, the gap between germline ends came to 10 bases. Per the germline V gene, CDR1 is MGHRA and CDR2 is YSYEKL. The CDR3 protein is CASSQGQVIDTQYF. The CDR3 DNA reads TGCGCCAGCAGCCAAGGACAAGTCATAGATACGCAGTATTTT.

The chain has TRBV20-1 and TRBJ1-1; no firm D call. CDR3 length: 12 amino acids. The germline gives CDR1 DFQATT, CDR2 SNEGSKA (reference sequence). V was pared by 3 bases and J by 2 bases, with 7 bases between. The CDR3 DNA reads as TGCAGTGCTAGTTCCTCTAACACTGAAGCTTTCTTT. This translates into CSASSSNTEAFF.

This clonotype was seen repeatedly, ten times or more. The chain is built from TRBV2 and TRBJ1-6; possibly TRBD1 for D (5 bases). The ends were cut back, 2 bases at V and 15 bases at J, with 14 bases in the middle. CDR3 length: 13 residues. The germline V gene encodes CDR1 SNHLY and CDR2 FYNNEI. The CDR3 DNA reads TGTGCCAGCAGTGAACTGTCAAGACAGCTCCTCCACTTT. This encodes CASSELSRQLLHF.